Listed below are T cell receptor beta chains from one sample, sequenced in a study of monozygotic twins with inflammatory bowel disease. From the 5' RACE reads, TCRdb lists one entry per CDR3 protein and no DNA. The table lists more than 300,000 distinct CDR3 sequences. The specimen was blood. The origin of the receptors is a human donor with ulcerative colitis or Crohn's disease, or a healthy co-twin of an affected twin (not recorded which). The CDR3 runs from the conserved cysteine through the conserved F or W.

j_gene | len | v_gene | CDR3aa
TRBJ2-3 | 14 | TRBV29-1 | CSVATGDGTDTQYF
TRBJ2-4 | 16 | TRBV5-4 | CASSPGQGKGKNMQYF
TRBJ2-2 | 15 | TRBV9 | CASSVVAGGTGELFF
TRBJ2-1 | 16 | TRBV2 | CASSTDSQVAYNEQFF
TRBJ2-2 | 18 | TRBV4-2 | CASSQPPGHISNTGELFF
TRBJ2-7 | 16 | TRBV7-9 | CASSPPTDRASYEQYF
TRBJ2-2 | 15 | TRBV7-3 | CASTATSGVTGELFF
TRBJ2-7 | 17 | TRBV6-1 | CASSPGLAGVFAYEQYF
TRBJ2-7 | 15 | TRBV5-1 | CASSLGWTESYEQYF
TRBJ2-1 | 16 | TRBV6-1 | CASSGPGIVSYNEQFF
TRBJ1-2 | 16 | TRBV27 | CASSFSDRGHDYGYTF
TRBJ1-1 | 18 | TRBV11-1 | CASSRPGQGRWVNTEAFF
TRBJ1-1 | 13 | TRBV7-2 | CASYLGGATEAFF
TRBJ1-1 | 15 | TRBV7-3 | CASSLRGAENTEAFF